These 20 T cell receptor beta chains were sequenced from one sample in a study of regulatory T cells in long-lasting Graves disease. Time point noted: newly diagnosed GD, antithyroid drugs for less than 3 months. RNA isolated from PBMCs was used to make the TCR library. Arm-PCR with iRepertoire HTBI primers amplified the CDR3 regions for these TCR beta libraries. TCRdb redid the calling of the multiplex PCR reads with MiXCR, one entry per CDR3 protein. The sample lists about 430,000 distinct CDR3 sequences; 14% to 15% were seen once. The same data also contributed to another study, on T cells in Graves' hyperthyroidism and ophthalmopathy.

Sequencing was performed on peripheral blood mononuclear cells (PBMCs), taken at new diagnosis, from a patient treated with antithyroid drugs. All receptors derive from a middle-aged woman with Graves disease.

This clonotype was seen repeatedly, ten times or more. The V call is TRBV9, the J call TRBJ2-7, with D unresolved. The DNA end favors TRBJ2-3, so the J call may be wrong. Germline-derived CDR1 and CDR2 are SGDLS and YYNGEE. This CDR3 is built from 14 residues. The CDR3 bases are TGTGCCAGCAGCAGAGATGGTTTGTCAGATACGCAGTATTTT. Its protein is CASSRDGLSDTQYF.

This sequence joins TRBV6-1 and TRBJ2-4, with 14 nucleotides matching TRBD2. Germline V gene data show CDR1 as MNHNS and CDR2 as SASEGT. V was pared by 6 bases and J by 1 base, with 14 bases of the junction left unmatched. This CDR3 contains 20 residues. Here the CDR3 DNA reads TGTGCCAGCAGCCGAGGACCGGGACTAGCGGGAGATATGGCCAAAAACATTCAGTACTTC. This encodes CASSRGPGLAGDMAKNIQYF.

At least ten counts were recorded for this clonotype. Mismatch with germline at one junction end may stem from a read error. The chain combines TRBV11-2 with TRBJ2-7, with 11 bases aligning to TRBD1. CDR3 length: 12 residues. Germline V CDR1 and CDR2: SGHAT, FQNNGV. The CDR3 DNA follows: TGTGCCAGCAGCTTAGCGGGGGGGACAGGGGGCTTC. It specifies CASSLAGGTGGF.

Many counts were recorded for this clonotype. CDR3 in amino acids: CASSRPTSKGEYSPLHF. The CDR3 region has the DNA TGTGCCAGCAGCCGACCGACCTCGAAGGGAGAGTATTCACCCCTCCACTTT. J is TRBJ1-6 and V is TRBV11-3; D unclear. V dropped 5 bases and J dropped 8 bases, with 22 bases sitting between them. Germline V gives CDR1 SGHNT, CDR2 YENEEA. This CDR3 region has 17 residues. The full variable domain, rest sourced from reference TRBV11-3 and TRBJ1-6, is EAGVVQSPRYKIIEKKQPVAFWCNPISGHNTLYWYLQNLGQGPELLIRYENEEAVDDSQLPKDRFSAERLKGVDSTLKIQPAELGDSAVYLCASSRPTSKGEYSPLHFGNGTRLTVT.

This clonotype was detected many times. This sequence joins TRBV19 and TRBJ1-6; D not certain. This CDR3 has 15 amino acids. The germline V gene encodes CDR1 LNHDA and CDR2 SQIVND (reference sequence). V was clipped by 6 bases and J by 8 bases, with 17 bases between them. The CDR3 spells CASSPVVARYSPLHF. CDR3 nucleotide sequence: TGTGCCAGTAGCCCCGTGGTCGCCCGATATTCACCCCTCCACTTT.

This chain joins TRBV12-5 and TRBJ1-1; D gene ambiguous. This CDR3 contains 14 residues. V lost 0 bases and J 0 bases, leaving 5 bases between the germline ends. The V gene's germline CDR1 is LGHNT and CDR2 FRNRAP. The CDR3 DNA sequence: TGTGCTAGTGGTTTGGTCCGACTGAACACTGAAGCTTTCTTT. Its protein product is CASGLVRLNTEAFF.

This clonotype occurred many times. V usage is TRBV10-3 and J usage is TRBJ2-1, with 7 bases matching TRBD2. The length of the CDR3 is 14 residues. Germline-derived CDR1 and CDR2 are ENHRY and SYGVKD. J gave up 9 bases and V 7 bases, and 12 bases lay outside the gene matches. The CDR3 DNA reads TGTGCCATCACCCCTCTGGCGGGGGAAGGTGAGCAGTTCTTC. Encoded protein: CAITPLAGEGEQFF.

This chain connects TRBV4-1 to TRBJ1-4; D is uncertain. The germline V and J ends were trimmed by 6 bases and 7 bases, with 6 bases remaining between them. This CDR3 spans 11 amino acids. Looked up from germline, CDR1 is MGHRA and CDR2 is YSYEKL. The DNA of the CDR3 is TGCGCCAGCAGGGATGGTGAAAAACTGTTTTTT. Its protein is CASRDGEKLFF.

The chain combines TRBV3-1 with TRBJ2-1, with D unresolved. V shed 0 bases and J shed 0 bases, with 6 bases lying between them. There are 15 residues in the CDR3. Per the germline V gene, CDR1 is LGHDT and CDR2 is YNNKEL (reference sequence). CDR3 in DNA: TGTGCCAGCAGCCAAGAATGGGGCTCCTACAATGAGCAGTTCTTC. This translates into CASSQEWGSYNEQFF.

The rearrangement links TRBV3-1 to TRBJ1-2, with D unresolved. Trimming cost V 1 base and J 11 bases, with 8 bases left between them. The CDR3 sequence is 11 residues long. The germline gives CDR1 LGHDT, CDR2 YNNKEL (reference sequence). This CDR3 reads CASSQVQEYTF. The CDR3 nucleotides read TGTGCCAGCAGCCAAGTGCAAGAGTACACCTTC.

This clonotype was detected only once. The V and J genes are TRBV6-2 or TRBV6-3 and TRBJ1-5; 7 nucleotides line up with TRBD1. V gave up 6 bases and J gave up 3 bases; unmatched junction bases: 8. Looked up from germline, CDR1 is MNHEY and CDR2 is SVGEGT. The CDR3 runs to 15 residues. This chain's CDR3 is CASRIAGQFNQPQHF. The CDR3 coding sequence is TGTGCCAGCAGGATTGCGGGACAGTTCAATCAGCCCCAGCATTTT.

This clonotype occurred many times. J is TRBJ2-1 and V is TRBV4-1, with no clear D. The CDR3 consists of 13 residues. In germline, CDR1 is MGHRA, CDR2 YSYEKL. Trimming shortened V by 1 base and J by 9 bases, and 10 bases separated the two germline ends. The CDR3 spells CASSQAIQSEQFF. The CDR3 coding sequence is TGCGCCAGCAGCCAAGCAATCCAGTCTGAGCAGTTCTTC.

This clonotype was seen repeatedly, ten times or more. V usage is TRBV2 and J usage is TRBJ1-1, with D perhaps matching TRBD1 (6 bases). Germline CDR1 reads SNHLY; CDR2 reads FYNNEI. The CDR3 is 13 amino acids. The V gene lost 10 bases and the J gene lost 1 base, with 13 bases spanning the gap. In DNA form, the CDR3 reads TGTGCCACCGGGCGGGGGCGGAACACTGAAGCTTTCTTT. The encoded protein is CATGRGRNTEAFF.

With respect to this clonotype: A much larger clone lies one base from this, so it may be a read error. The rearrangement joins TRBV6-1 to TRBJ1-2, with D unclear. The germline V gene has CDR1 MNHNS and CDR2 SASEGT. The CDR3 has 14 residues. CDR3 sequence reads: CASSEKGGDGGYIF. CDR3 coding DNA: TGTGCCAGCAGTGAAAAAGGCGGGGATGGTGGCTACATCTTC.

This clonotype was seen ten or more times. The V gene is TRBV28, the J gene TRBJ2-1; 13 nucleotides align to TRBD2. The germline CDR1 and CDR2 sequences are MDHEN and SYDVKM. CDR3 length: 17 amino acids. The V segment lost 5 bases and the J segment 7 bases; nucleotides outside the gene matches: 11. CDR3 residues: CASSTGLAGVWVNEQFF. The CDR3 DNA is TGTGCCAGCAGTACTGGACTAGCGGGAGTTTGGGTAAATGAGCAGTTCTTC.

Remarks on this clonotype: A read error may explain this, as a much larger clone is one base away. The J gene is TRBJ2-1, the V gene TRBV20-1; TRBD2 agrees at 7 bases. J was trimmed by 3 bases and V by 0 bases; bases with no gene match: 11. The CDR3 runs to 17 residues. Germline CDR1 DFQATT, CDR2 SNEGSKA (reference sequence). CDR3 sequence: CSARDGKRDVIYNEQFF. In nucleotides, the CDR3 is TGCAGTGCTAGAGATGGGAAGCGGGACGTGATCTACAATGAGCAGTTCTTC.

At least ten counts were recorded for this clonotype. This rearrangement joins TRBV12-3 or TRBV12-4 to TRBJ2-1; no definite D call. Trimming cost V 7 bases and J 6 bases, with 22 bases left between them. CDR3 length: 16 amino acids. CDR3 sequence reads: CASIKTSSGGFNEQFF. CDR3 bases: TGTGCCAGCATTAAAACAAGCTCAGGCGGTTTCAATGAGCAGTTCTTC.

This clonotype was counted many times. This chain connects TRBV19 to TRBJ2-7; 11 positions agree with TRBD1. CDR3 length: 15 residues. Trimming took 9 bases from V and 4 from J; bases not matched to a gene: 11. The germline CDR1 and CDR2 sequences are LNHDA and SQIVND (reference sequence). CDR3 bases: TGTGCCAGCAGTCTAACCGGGACAGGGGGTTACGAGCAGTACTTC. This sequence encodes CASSLTGTGGYEQYF.

This clonotype was found many times. This chain joins TRBV25-1 and TRBJ2-3; possibly TRBD1 or TRBD2 for D (5 bases each). The V gene lost 5 bases and the J gene lost 6 bases, with 15 bases spanning the gap. Germline V gene data show CDR1 as MGHDK and CDR2 as SYGVNS. CDR3 length: 14 residues. The CDR3 loop is CASSSGTRRDTQYF. The CDR3 region has the DNA TGTGCCAGCAGTTCTGGGACCCGAAGGGATACGCAGTATTTT.

This clonotype was detected ten times or more. The rearrangement links TRBV24-1 to TRBJ2-5; 8 positions match TRBD2. CDR3 size: 14 residues. The germline CDR1 and CDR2 sequences are KGHDR and SFDVKD. V trimming: 1 base; J trimming: 3 bases; junction bases outside the gene matches: 0. In nucleotides, the CDR3 is TGTGCCACCAGTGATTTAGCGGGAGAAGAGACCCAGTACTTC. It translates to CATSDLAGEETQYF.